The T cell receptor (beta chain) described here comes from a study of OX40 agonist ivuxolimab in advanced cancers. Study summary: The study gave patients intravenous ivuxolimab at 0.01 to 10 mg/kg every 2 weeks.

With respect to this clone: Antigen unknown.

Study observations and caveats: At doses 0.1 to 3.0 mg/kg, CD4+ and CD8+ clones expanded.

This CDR3 is 11 amino acids long. Germline CDR1 and CDR2: MNHEY and SVGAGI. Unmatched junction bases numbered 6, after V lost 6 bases and J lost 11 bases. Sequenced by immunoSEQ multiplex PCR; TCRdb stores in-frame clones only, minus some. The sample consists of 87,000 or so clones, approximately 85% of them appearing once. The chain combines TRBV6-5 with TRBJ1-1; 7 nucleotides line up with TRBD1. The source is an adult with an advanced solid tumor such as melanoma, head and neck, liver or kidney cancer. The sequencing used CD4+ or CD8+ T cells sorted from blood, collected in a trial of the OX40 agonist ivuxolimab. CDR3 sequence (DNA): TGTGCCAGCAGATCACAGGGGTTGGCTTTCTTT. Translation gives CASRSQGLAFF.